This T cell receptor (beta chain) is drawn from a study of shared clonotypes between healthy human individuals. Study overall: Each donor's CD8 memory used one plate, CD8 naive two, each CD4 subset three.

Sequencing used immunoSEQ multiplex PCR; TCRdb keeps in-frame clones, though not all of them. The table includes some 660,000 clones, around 73% detected once. At least ten counts were recorded for this clone. Deletions cut 4 bases from V and 7 bases from J, with 25 bases between. Germline-derived CDR1 and CDR2 are SGHAT and FQNNGV. This CDR3 has 18 amino acids. This TCR came from a woman aged 25 to 39 in good health. The sequenced material came from memory CD4+ T cells sorted from blood. The subset: CD45RA-negative fraction. The rearrangement joins TRBV11-2 to TRBJ2-2; no definite D call. As DNA, the CDR3 is TGTGCCAGCAGCTCCCAAGCCGGGTCCTTGAGCTTCGGCGGGGAGCTGTTTTTT. The encoded protein is CASSSQAGSLSFGGELFF. Full variable domain (outside the CDR3, taken from reference TRBV11-2 and TRBJ2-2): EAGVAQSPRYKIIEKRQSVAFWCNPISGHATLYWYQQILGQGPKLLIQFQNNGVVDDSQLPKDRFSAERLKGVDSTLKIQPAKLEDSAVYLCASSSQAGSLSFGGELFFGEGSRLTVL.